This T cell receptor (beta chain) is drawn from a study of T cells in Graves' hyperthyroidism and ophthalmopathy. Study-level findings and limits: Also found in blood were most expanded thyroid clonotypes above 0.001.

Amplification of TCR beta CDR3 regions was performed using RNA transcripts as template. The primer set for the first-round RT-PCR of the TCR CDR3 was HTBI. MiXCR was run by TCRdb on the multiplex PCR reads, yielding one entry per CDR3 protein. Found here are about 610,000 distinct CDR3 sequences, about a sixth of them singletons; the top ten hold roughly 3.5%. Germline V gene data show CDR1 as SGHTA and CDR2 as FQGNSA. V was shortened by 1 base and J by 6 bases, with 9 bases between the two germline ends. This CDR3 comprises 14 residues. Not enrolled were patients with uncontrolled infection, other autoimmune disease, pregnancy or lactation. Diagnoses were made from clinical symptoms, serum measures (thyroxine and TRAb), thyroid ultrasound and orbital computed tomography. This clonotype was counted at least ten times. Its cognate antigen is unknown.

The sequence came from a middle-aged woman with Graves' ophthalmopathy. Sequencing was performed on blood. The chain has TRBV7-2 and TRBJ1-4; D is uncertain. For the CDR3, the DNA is TGTGCCAGCAGCTTAGGGTGGCAGGATGAAAAACTGTTTTTT. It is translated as CASSLGWQDEKLFF.